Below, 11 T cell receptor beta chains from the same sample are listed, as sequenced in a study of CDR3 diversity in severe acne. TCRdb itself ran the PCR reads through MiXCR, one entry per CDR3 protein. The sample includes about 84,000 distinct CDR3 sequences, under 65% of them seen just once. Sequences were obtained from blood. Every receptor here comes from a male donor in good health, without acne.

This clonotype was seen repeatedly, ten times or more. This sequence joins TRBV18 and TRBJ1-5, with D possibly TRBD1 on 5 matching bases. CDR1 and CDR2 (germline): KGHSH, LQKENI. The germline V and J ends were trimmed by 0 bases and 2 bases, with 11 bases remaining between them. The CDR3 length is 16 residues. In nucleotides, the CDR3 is TGTGCCAGCTCACCACCATCCGAGGGGCGCAATCAGCCCCAGCATTTT. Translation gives CASSPPSEGRNQPQHF.

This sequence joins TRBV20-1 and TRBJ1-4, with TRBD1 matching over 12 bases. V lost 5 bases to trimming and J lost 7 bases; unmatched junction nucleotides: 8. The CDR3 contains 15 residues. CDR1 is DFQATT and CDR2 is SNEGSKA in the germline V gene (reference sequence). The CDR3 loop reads CSARGQGARSEKLFF. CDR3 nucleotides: TGCAGTGCTCGGGGACAGGGGGCGCGATCTGAAAAACTGTTTTTT.

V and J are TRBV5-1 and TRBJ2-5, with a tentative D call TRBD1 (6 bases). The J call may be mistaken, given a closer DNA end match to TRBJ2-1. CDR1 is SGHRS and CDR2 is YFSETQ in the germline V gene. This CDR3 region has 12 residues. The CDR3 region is CASTYGTGEQFF. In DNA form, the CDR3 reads TGCGCCAGCACTTATGGAACAGGGGAGCAGTTCTTC.

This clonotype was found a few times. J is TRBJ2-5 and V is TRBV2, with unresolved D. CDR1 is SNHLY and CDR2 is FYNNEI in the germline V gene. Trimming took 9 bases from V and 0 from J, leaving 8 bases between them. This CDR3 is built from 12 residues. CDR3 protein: CASCRYQETQYF. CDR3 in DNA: TGTGCCAGTTGTAGGTACCAAGAGACCCAGTACTTC.

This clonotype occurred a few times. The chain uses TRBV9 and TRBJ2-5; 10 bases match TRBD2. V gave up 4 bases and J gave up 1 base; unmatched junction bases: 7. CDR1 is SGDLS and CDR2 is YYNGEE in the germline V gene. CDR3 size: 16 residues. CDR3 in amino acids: CASSPRRTSGQETQYF. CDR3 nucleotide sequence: TGTGCCAGCAGCCCCCGACGGACTAGCGGCCAAGAGACCCAGTACTTC.

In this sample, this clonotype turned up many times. Here the CDR3 DNA reads TGCGCCAGCAGCCAAGATATGAGCCCAGGGGGCCCTGCTAACTATGGCTACACCTTC. It specifies CASSQDMSPGGPANYGYTF. The chain is built from TRBV4-1 and TRBJ1-2; 8 bases map to TRBD1. CDR1 and CDR2 (germline): MGHRA, YSYEKL. J lost 0 bases, V lost 0 bases, and 12 bases had no gene match. CDR3 length: 19 residues.

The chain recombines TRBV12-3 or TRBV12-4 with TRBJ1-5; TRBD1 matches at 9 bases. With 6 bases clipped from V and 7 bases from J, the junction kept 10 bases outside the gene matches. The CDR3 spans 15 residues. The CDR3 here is CASRKQGASGQPQHF. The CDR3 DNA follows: TGTGCCAGCAGGAAACAGGGGGCATCGGGGCAGCCCCAGCATTTT.

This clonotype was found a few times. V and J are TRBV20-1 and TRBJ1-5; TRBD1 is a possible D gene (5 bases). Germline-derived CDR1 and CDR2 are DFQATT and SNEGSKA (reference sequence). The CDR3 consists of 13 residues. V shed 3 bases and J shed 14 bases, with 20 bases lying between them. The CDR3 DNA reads TGCAGTGCTAGGGGACTAGCGGTCAGCTACGAGCATTTT. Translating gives CSARGLAVSYEHF.

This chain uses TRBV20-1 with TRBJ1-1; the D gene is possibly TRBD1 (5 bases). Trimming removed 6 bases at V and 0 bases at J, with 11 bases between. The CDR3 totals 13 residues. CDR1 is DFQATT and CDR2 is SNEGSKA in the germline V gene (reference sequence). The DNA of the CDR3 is TGCAGTGCGGACGAGGGGATGAACACTGAAGCTTTCTTT. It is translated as CSADEGMNTEAFF.

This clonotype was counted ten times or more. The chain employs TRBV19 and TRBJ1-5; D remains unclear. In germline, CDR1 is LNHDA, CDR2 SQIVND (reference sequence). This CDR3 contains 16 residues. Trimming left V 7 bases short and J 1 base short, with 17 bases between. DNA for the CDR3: TGTGCCAGTATATCCCGAGCCGGCTGGAGCAATCAGCCCCAGCATTTT. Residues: CASISRAGWSNQPQHF.

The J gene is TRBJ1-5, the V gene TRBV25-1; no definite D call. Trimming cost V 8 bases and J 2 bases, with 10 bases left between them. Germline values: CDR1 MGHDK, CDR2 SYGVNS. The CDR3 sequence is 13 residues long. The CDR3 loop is CASRGRGNQPQHF. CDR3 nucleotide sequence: TGTGCCAGCCGAGGAAGGGGCAATCAGCCCCAGCATTTT.